The 28 T cell receptor beta chains below come from one sample, sequenced in a study of human T cells and chemical hapten exposure. TCRdb reanalysed the RACE reads using MiXCR and keeps one entry per CDR3 protein. The data hold roughly 110,000 distinct CDR3 sequences, with roughly 12% observed a single time. Time point indicated: pre-sensitization, week 0. The treatment was: therapeutic diphenylcyclopropenone sensitization with weekly scalp DPC. The sample in question was whole blood, obtained in connection with sensitization to the hapten diphenylcyclopropenone (DPC). The receptors were sampled from a woman between 45 and 60 years old with alopecia areata. Some clones in this sample may be carry-over from other donors' samples.

This clonotype was seen at least ten times. V and J are TRBV7-8 and TRBJ1-2, with D tentatively TRBD1 (5 bases). The CDR3 has 13 residues. Germline-derived CDR1 and CDR2 are SGHVS and FQNEAQ. V lost 5 bases and J lost 4, with 11 bases in between. The CDR3 nucleotides read TGTGCCAGCAGCGGCGGGACCCCCTATGGCTACACCTTC. This translates into CASSGGTPYGYTF.

This clonotype was seen a few times. The chain uses TRBV6-6 and TRBJ1-1, with 9 nucleotides matching TRBD1. The length of the CDR3 is 17 residues. The V segment lost 6 bases and the J segment 0 bases; nucleotides outside the gene matches: 11. Germline CDR1 and CDR2: MNHNY and SVGAGI (reference sequence). The CDR3 protein is CASSPGQGIGLNTEAFF. The CDR3, as DNA: TGTGCCAGCAGCCCCGGACAGGGGATCGGTCTGAACACTGAAGCTTTCTTT.

This chain uses TRBV6-1 with TRBJ2-1; D is unclear. CDR1 and CDR2 (germline): MNHNS, SASEGT. CDR3 length equals 12 residues. Between the trimmed V and J ends, which lost 2 bases and 5 bases, there was a span of 4 bases. The CDR3 loop reads CASSEHNNEQFF. The CDR3 DNA is TGTGCCAGCAGTGAACACAACAATGAGCAGTTCTTC.

This clonotype was detected many times. This chain uses TRBV7-6 with TRBJ1-6, with a weak D call TRBD1 (6 bases). The CDR3 consists of 14 residues. CDR1 and CDR2 (germline): SGHVS, FNYEAQ. V shed 4 bases and J shed 9 bases, with 13 bases lying between them. The CDR3 region is CASSSDRTLSPLHF. The CDR3 nucleotides are TGTGCCAGCAGCTCCGACAGGACCCTTTCACCCCTCCACTTT. The variable domain in full, with the rest retrieved from reference TRBV7-6 and TRBJ1-6, is GAGVSQSPRYKVTKRGQDVALRCDPISGHVSLYWYRQALGQGPEFLTYFNYEAQQDKSGLPNDRFSAERPEGSISTLTIQRTEQRDSAMYRCASSSDRTLSPLHFGNGTRLTVT.

The CDR3 sequence is CASTVANEQFF. CDR3 DNA: TGTGCCAGCACGGTCGCCAATGAGCAGTTCTTC. The chain employs TRBV7-2 and TRBJ2-1; D gene unclear. CDR3 length: 11 residues. Germline V CDR1 and CDR2: SGHTA, FQGNSA. V lost 7 bases, J lost 6 bases, and 7 bases lay in between.

This clonotype was found a few times. This chain links TRBV7-2 with TRBJ2-1, with TRBD2 matching 11 bases. The CDR3 contains 15 residues. Trimming removed 5 bases from V and 9 bases from J; junction bases left unmatched: 9. CDR1 is SGHTA, CDR2 FQGNSA, per germline. The DNA for the CDR3 is TGTGCCAGCAGCGTTAGCGGGGGGGCCCCTTTTGAGCAGTTCTTC. Amino acid sequence: CASSVSGGAPFEQFF.

The sample holds many counts of this clonotype. J is TRBJ1-5 and V is TRBV6-1; 11 positions match TRBD1. Germline values: CDR1 MNHNS, CDR2 SASEGT. This CDR3 is 16 amino acids long. Trimming took 5 bases from V and 3 from J; bases not matched to a gene: 6. The CDR3 protein is CASSKGQGATNQPQHF. CDR3 DNA: TGTGCCAGCAGTAAAGGACAGGGGGCTACCAATCAGCCCCAGCATTTT.

The gene calls are TRBV6-6 and TRBJ1-2; no reliable D call. The CDR3 is 12 amino acids. Trimming left V 6 bases short and J 3 bases short, with 8 bases between. Germline V gene sequence: CDR1 MNHNY, CDR2 SVGAGI (reference sequence). CDR3 sequence: CASSPIDYGYTF. In DNA, the CDR3 is TGTGCCAGCAGCCCCATTGACTATGGCTACACCTTC.

This clonotype appeared many times. This chain uses TRBV24-1 with TRBJ2-1; the D is unclear. This CDR3 region has 13 residues. V lost 4 bases to trimming and J lost 9 bases, with 12 bases between them. The germline V gene has CDR1 KGHDR and CDR2 SFDVKD. The CDR3 bases are TGTGCCACCAGTGACTCTCAGTTGGGTGAGCAGTTCTTC. This sequence encodes CATSDSQLGEQFF.

The chain combines TRBV28 with TRBJ1-1; D is uncertain. V gave up 6 bases and J gave up 4 bases, with 9 bases separating them. The CDR3 runs 12 residues. Germline V gives CDR1 MDHEN, CDR2 SYDVKM. Here the CDR3 reads CASSDPRTEAFF. The CDR3, as DNA: TGTGCCAGCAGCGACCCCCGCACTGAAGCTTTCTTT. Based on the CDR3 plus reference TRBV28 and TRBJ1-1, the full variable domain is DVKVTQSSRYLVKRTGEKVFLECVQDMDHENMFWYRQDPGLGLRLIYFSYDVKMKEKGDIPEGYSVSREKKERFSLILESASTNQTSMYLCASSDPRTEAFFGQGTRLTVV.

The chain is built from TRBV2 and TRBJ2-3, with D possibly TRBD2 on 6 matching bases. The CDR3 consists of 17 residues. V lost 3 bases to trimming and J lost 2 bases, with 18 bases between them. Germline V gene sequence: CDR1 SNHLY, CDR2 FYNNEI. This chain's CDR3 is CASSDVGTRETTDTQYF. The CDR3 region has the DNA TGTGCCAGCAGTGATGTAGGGACGCGGGAAACCACAGATACGCAGTATTTT.

The V gene is TRBV12-3 or TRBV12-4, the J gene TRBJ2-7; TRBD1 aligns across 8 bases. Unmatched junction bases numbered 3, after V lost 8 bases and J lost 0 bases. The CDR3 length is 13 residues. Here the CDR3 reads CASSGTGSYEQYF. For the CDR3, the DNA is TGTGCCAGCTCCGGGACAGGCTCCTACGAGCAGTACTTC.

This clonotype has only a few counts. This chain connects TRBV20-1 to TRBJ1-5, with 7 bases that match TRBD1. The CDR3 loop spans 12 amino acids. Germline CDR1 is DFQATT and CDR2 is SNEGSKA (reference sequence). Trimming removed 5 bases from V and 4 bases from J; junction bases left unmatched: 2. The CDR3 DNA follows: TGCAGTGCTCAGGGACAGAATCAGCCCCAGCATTTT. Amino acids: CSAQGQNQPQHF.

This clonotype has just a few counts. V gene TRBV29-1 combines with J gene TRBJ1-1; a possible D gene is TRBD1 (5 bases). V lost 5 bases and J 7 bases, leaving 14 bases between the germline ends. From germline, CDR1 is SQVTM and CDR2 ANQGSEA. The CDR3 is 12 amino acids. CDR3 DNA: TGCAGCGTTCGATCAGGGCCGATTGAAGCTTTCTTT. This translates into CSVRSGPIEAFF.

This clonotype was seen more than once but under ten times. This chain uses TRBV5-1 with TRBJ1-6; D ambiguous. This CDR3 comprises 14 residues. The V and J ends lost 1 base and 5 bases respectively, with 7 bases between them. Germline loops: CDR1 SGHRS, CDR2 YFSETQ. CDR3 residues: CASSLPGDNSPLHF. In DNA form, the CDR3 reads TGCGCCAGCAGCTTGCCGGGCGATAATTCACCCCTCCACTTT.

In this sample, this clonotype turned up once. V is TRBV12-3 or TRBV12-4 and J is TRBJ2-7; 7 bases match TRBD2. J was trimmed by 7 bases and V by 5 bases; bases with no gene match: 5. The CDR3 length is 12 residues. The CDR3: CASSTPGREQYF. For the CDR3, the DNA is TGTGCCAGCAGTACCCCCGGGAGGGAGCAGTACTTC.

This clonotype was counted a few times. The V call is TRBV28, the J call TRBJ2-5, with D perhaps assigned TRBD1 or TRBD2 (6 bases each). The CDR3 covers 14 residues. Germline CDR1 MDHEN, CDR2 SYDVKM. V lost 10 bases and J lost 5, with 20 bases in between. CDR3: CATKRGGNRETQYF. The DNA of the CDR3 is TGTGCCACCAAGAGAGGGGGGAATCGGGAGACCCAGTACTTC.

This clonotype was counted many times. This sequence joins TRBV20-1 and TRBJ1-6; D might be TRBD1 (5 bases). Between the trimmed V and J ends, which lost 4 bases and 8 bases, there was a span of 12 bases. The CDR3 consists of 13 residues. The germline CDR1 and CDR2 sequences are DFQATT and SNEGSKA (reference sequence). The CDR3 DNA reads as TGCAGTGCTATTCCAGGGTCAGATTCACCCCTCCACTTT. It yields the protein CSAIPGSDSPLHF.

V gene TRBV4-1 combines with J gene TRBJ1-1; no firm D call. This CDR3 has 16 amino acids. CDR1 is MGHRA, CDR2 YSYEKL, per germline. V lost 3 bases to trimming and J lost 5 bases, with 19 bases between them. This chain's CDR3 is CASSHSRAGRVTEAFF. CDR3 DNA: TGCGCCAGCAGCCATTCCCGAGCAGGTCGGGTGACTGAAGCTTTCTTT.

J is TRBJ1-3 and V is TRBV7-2; D is perhaps TRBD1 (5 bases). This CDR3 spans 15 amino acids. CDR1 SGHTA and CDR2 FQGNSA come from the germline V gene. V lost 5 bases to trimming and J lost 0 bases, with 11 bases between them. The CDR3 coding sequence is TGTGCCAGCAGCCCCTGGGGGGGCTCTGGAAACACCATATATTTT. Amino acids: CASSPWGGSGNTIYF.

There are a few counts of this clonotype. The genes are TRBV19 and TRBJ2-1, with D perhaps assigned TRBD1 or TRBD2 (6 bases each). Trimming shortened V by 3 bases and J by 0 bases, and 15 bases separated the two germline ends. The germline V gene encodes CDR1 LNHDA and CDR2 SQIVND (reference sequence). The CDR3 has 17 residues. CDR3 bases: TGTGCCAGTAGTATGACGAGGGGGGCCCGCTCCTACAATGAGCAGTTCTTC. Translation: CASSMTRGARSYNEQFF.

In this sample, this clonotype turned up a few times. The chain recombines TRBV28 with TRBJ2-5; D not certain. CDR3 length: 11 amino acids. CDR1 MDHEN and CDR2 SYDVKM come from the germline V gene. V lost 6 bases and J 5 bases, leaving 7 bases between the germline ends. The CDR3 DNA reads as TGTGCCAGCAGCATCTCGGAGACCCAGTACTTC. It encodes CASSISETQYF.

Only a few counts were recorded for this clonotype. The chain links TRBV6-5 to TRBJ1-5, with unresolved D. This CDR3 has 12 residues. V was shortened by 5 bases and J by 4 bases, with 6 bases between the two germline ends. In germline, CDR1 is MNHEY, CDR2 SVGAGI. The CDR3 region is CASSGRNQPQHF. CDR3 bases: TGTGCCAGCAGTGGACGGAATCAGCCCCAGCATTTT.

J is TRBJ2-3 and V is TRBV27; TRBD1 is a possible D gene (6 bases). The CDR3 spans 13 residues. V shed 2 bases and J shed 11 bases, with 14 bases lying between them. Germline CDR1 reads MNHEY; CDR2 reads SMNVEV (reference sequence). CDR3 in DNA: TGTGCCAGCAGTTTACGCTCCGCGGACAGGCAGTATTTT. This translates into CASSLRSADRQYF.

A few counts support this clonotype. This chain connects TRBV6-6 to TRBJ1-5, with D tentatively TRBD1 (6 bases). CDR3 length equals 12 residues. V shed 8 bases and J shed 5 bases, with 10 bases lying between them. CDR1 is MNHNY and CDR2 is SVGAGI in the germline V gene (reference sequence). As DNA, the CDR3 is TGTGCCAGCCGGGACACAGATCAGCCCCAGCATTTT. Encoded protein: CASRDTDQPQHF.

The rearrangement joins TRBV29-1 to TRBJ2-7; D is possibly TRBD1 or TRBD2 (5 bases each). Germline CDR1 is SQVTM and CDR2 is ANQGSEA. This CDR3 is 15 amino acids long. Between the trimmed V and J ends, which lost 3 bases and 1 base, there was a span of 16 bases. In nucleotides, the CDR3 is TGCAGCGTTGAGAGCTCCGGGACCGAATCCTACGAGCAGTACTTC. As protein: CSVESSGTESYEQYF.

This clonotype came up a few times. The chain recombines TRBV10-3 with TRBJ2-7; 9 bases are a match to TRBD2. Germline-derived CDR1 and CDR2 are ENHRY and SYGVKD. V trimming: 0 bases; J trimming: 4 bases; junction bases outside the gene matches: 4. This CDR3 has 15 amino acids. The CDR3 DNA is TGTGCCATCAGTGAGTCGTCAGCGGGAGGATACGAGCAGTACTTC. It codes for CAISESSAGGYEQYF.

The table lists this clonotype with a few counts. CDR3 nucleotide sequence: TGCAGTGCTAGGCGGGCAAGGGAGCCCACAGATACGCAGTATTTT. This encodes CSARRAREPTDTQYF. The chain has TRBV20-1 and TRBJ2-3; perhaps TRBD2 as D (5 bases). The CDR3 covers 15 residues. V was trimmed by 3 bases and J by 2 bases, leaving 15 bases between them. Germline V lookup: CDR1 DFQATT, CDR2 SNEGSKA (reference sequence).